Sequencing of this T cell receptor (beta chain) was carried out in a study of beta chain features in type 1 diabetes. Reverse transcription of all isolated RNA meant that expressed TCRB transcripts were sequenced. TCRdb's table, derived via immunoSEQ multiplex PCR, lists solely in-frame clones and lacks some. The sample has about 160,000 clones, roughly 9% seen once. Trimming cost V 4 bases and J 6 bases; bases outside gene matches: 8. CDR3 size: 16 residues. Per germline, CDR1 SGHDT and CDR2 YYEEEE. The source material was central memory CD4+ T cells from blood. The rearrangement links TRBV5-6 to TRBJ2-1; 12 nucleotides align to TRBD1. The sequence derives from a woman under 30 in good health. CDR3 DNA: TGTGCCAGCAGCGCCTCGGGACAGGGGGCTTTCAATGAGCAGTTCTTC. It is translated as CASSASGQGAFNEQFF. Full variable domain (remainder filled in from reference TRBV5-6 and TRBJ2-1): DAGVTQSPTHLIKTRGQQVTLRCSPKSGHDTVSWYQQALGQGPQFIFQYYEEEERQRGNFPDRFSGHQFPNYSSELNVNALLLGDSALYLCASSASGQGAFNEQFFGPGTRLTVL.